The 10 T cell receptor beta chains below come from one sample, sequenced in a study of shared clonotypes between healthy human individuals. The method was immunoSEQ multiplex PCR; TCRdb's version includes in-frame clones alone and lacks a portion of them. Seen here are about 480,000 clones, roughly 78% observed once, and the top ten hold 10% to 15%. The sequenced sample was PBMCs. Receptor source: a woman aged 35 to 49 in good health. Some clones in this sample may be carry-over from other donors' samples.

This rearrangement joins TRBV7-9 to TRBJ1-1, with 10 nucleotides matching TRBD1. CDR1 SEHNR and CDR2 FQNEAQ come from the germline V gene (reference sequence). This CDR3 region has 16 residues. J was trimmed by 5 bases and V by 4 bases; bases with no gene match: 10. The CDR3 sequence: CASSSSGDRGATEAFF. The CDR3 DNA is TGTGCCAGCAGCTCGAGTGGGGACAGGGGCGCTACTGAAGCTTTCTTT.

The chain uses TRBV7-8 and TRBJ1-2; D ambiguous. CDR1 is SGHVS and CDR2 is FQNEAQ in the germline V gene. Trimming cost V 5 bases and J 7 bases, with 14 bases left between them. The CDR3 is made up of 13 amino acids. The CDR3 sequence: CASSHPTTGGYTF. The CDR3, as DNA: TGTGCCAGCAGCCACCCAACGACGGGTGGCTACACCTTC.

This chain uses TRBV27 with TRBJ2-7; the D is unclear. V was clipped by 0 bases and J by 0 bases, with 6 bases between them. Germline V gene lookup returns CDR1 MNHEY and CDR2 SMNVEV (reference sequence). The CDR3 extends over 14 amino acids. In nucleotides, the CDR3 is TGTGCCAGCAGTTTATCACAGAGCTCCTACGAGCAGTACTTC. This encodes CASSLSQSSYEQYF.

Regarding this clone: In the same sample, other DNA sequences code for this CDR3. The rearrangement joins TRBV18 to TRBJ2-3; D ambiguous. This CDR3 has 13 amino acids. V lost 2 bases and J 2 bases, leaving 5 bases between the germline ends. Germline assignment: CDR1 KGHSH and CDR2 LQKENI. The CDR3 coding sequence is TGTGCCAGCTCACCATCGTCCACAGATACGCAGTATTTT. It specifies CASSPSSTDTQYF.

The chain joins TRBV7-9 to TRBJ1-2, with D perhaps TRBD1 (5 bases). V gave up 0 bases and J gave up 0 bases, with 20 bases separating them. The CDR3 is made up of 19 amino acids. Germline lookup yields CDR1 SEHNR and CDR2 FQNEAQ (reference sequence). The CDR3 here is CASSLASVGGSLANYGYTF. The CDR3 region has the DNA TGTGCCAGCAGCTTAGCGTCAGTCGGGGGGTCCTTGGCTAACTATGGCTACACCTTC.

The chain joins TRBV9 to TRBJ2-3; D unclear. CDR3 length: 14 residues. The germline V gene has CDR1 SGDLS and CDR2 YYNGEE. V shed 4 bases and J shed 0 bases, with 9 bases lying between them. CDR3 region: CASSPNPSTDTQYF. DNA for the CDR3: TGTGCCAGCAGCCCAAACCCTAGCACAGATACGCAGTATTTT.

The chain couples TRBV19 to TRBJ2-2; a possible D gene is TRBD1 (6 bases). The V gene's germline CDR1 is LNHDA and CDR2 SQIVND (reference sequence). The CDR3 has 14 residues. The V and J ends lost 5 bases and 3 bases respectively, with 10 bases between them. CDR3 amino acids: CASSLYRDTGELFF. As DNA, the CDR3 is TGTGCCAGTAGTTTATACAGGGACACCGGGGAGCTGTTTTTT. Complete variable domain (other parts from reference TRBV19 and TRBJ2-2): DGGITQSPKYLFRKEGQNVTLSCEQNLNHDAMYWYRQDPGQGLRLIYYSQIVNDFQKGDIAEGYSVSREKKESFPLTVTSAQKNPTAFYLCASSLYRDTGELFFGEGSRLTVL.

The rearrangement links TRBV7-3 to TRBJ2-5; TRBD2 agrees at 9 bases. The CDR3 sequence is 15 residues long. Looked up from germline, CDR1 is SGHTA and CDR2 is FQGTGA. The ends lost 5 bases at V and 5 bases at J; junction bases unmatched: 9. CDR3 in DNA: TGTGCCAGCAGCCAAGCGGGAGGTAGTTTGGAGACCCAGTACTTC. The encoded protein is CASSQAGGSLETQYF.

The V call is TRBV2, the J call TRBJ2-4; possible D gene TRBD1, 6 bases. The ends were cut back, 3 bases at V and 6 bases at J, with 12 bases in the middle. This CDR3 has 14 amino acids. Germline CDR1 and CDR2: SNHLY and FYNNEI. In nucleotides, the CDR3 is TGTGCCAGCAGTGATATACAGGGCCCAAACATTCAGTACTTC. Translation gives CASSDIQGPNIQYF.

This chain connects TRBV7-8 to TRBJ2-7, with 7 bases lining up with TRBD2. Germline CDR1 is SGHVS and CDR2 is FQNEAQ. J gave up 4 bases and V 5 bases, and 11 bases lay outside the gene matches. The CDR3 totals 15 residues. Here the CDR3 DNA reads TGTGCCAGCAGCCGGGGCGGTGGTAGCGGGTACGAGCAGTACTTC. It codes for CASSRGGGSGYEQYF.